This T cell receptor beta chain is drawn from a study of tumor-infiltrating lymphocytes in primary liver carcinoma. To note about this clonotype: Antigen: not known. Mismatch with germline at one junction end may stem from a read error.

This CDR3 has 15 amino acids. Germline CDR1 reads MGHRA; CDR2 reads YSYEKL. Total RNA amounting to roughly 480 ng was the source from which TCR beta cDNA was made with a constant-region primer. For TCR beta, libraries were produced by three nested multiplex PCR rounds using slightly modified ARM-PCR. With TRBV1-TRBV30 forward primers and a C-beta reverse primer, the first two PCR rounds were run for nine to eleven cycles each. TCRdb used MiXCR to reprocess the multiplex PCR reads, holding one entry per CDR3 protein. The data contain about 210,000 distinct CDR3 sequences, less than 75% of them singletons. Study results and limitations: Lesser overlap characterized tumor-adjacent and tumor-blood pairs relative to tumor region pairs.

It was unsorted whole blood that yielded blood RNA, and germline DNA was also extracted. This clonotype was obtained from a woman aged 55-70 years with primary liver carcinoma and hepatitis B virus infection. The sequenced material came from peripheral blood. The gene calls are TRBV4-1 and TRBJ2-4; D possibly corresponds to TRBD2 (6 bases). The DNA of the CDR3 is TGCGCCAGCAGCCAAGCGTCACTAGCCAAAAACATTCGGTACTTC. It is translated as CASSQASLAKNIRYF.